These 2 T cell receptor beta chains were all obtained from the same sample, sequenced in a study of blood T cell repertoires in COVID-19. Clones were sequenced by immunoSEQ multiplex PCR, and TCRdb holds only the in-frame ones, with some missing. The sample yields 390,000 or so clones, under 85% seen once. The sample comprised PBMCs or T cells enriched from blood (not recorded which). The receptors originated from a woman in her forties or fifties who had recovered from COVID-19.

The chain carries TRBV28 and TRBJ1-1; TRBD1 aligns across 7 bases. Trimming cost V 5 bases and J 0 bases; bases outside gene matches: 3. CDR3 length: 14 amino acids. The germline V gene encodes CDR1 MDHEN and CDR2 SYDVKM. CDR3 sequence reads: CASSKGTVNTEAFF. The CDR3 DNA follows: TGTGCCAGCAGTAAAGGGACAGTGAACACTGAAGCTTTCTTT.

The chain uses TRBV7-2 and TRBJ2-7, with a tentative D call TRBD1 (5 bases). Germline V gene sequence: CDR1 SGHTA, CDR2 FQGNSA. The CDR3 has 13 residues. V gave up 5 bases and J gave up 2 bases, with 10 bases separating them. The CDR3 spells CASSVGQTYEQYF. The CDR3 DNA reads TGTGCCAGCAGCGTGGGGCAGACCTACGAGCAGTACTTC.